This is a list of T cell receptor beta chains from one sample in a study of blood T cell repertoires in COVID-19. The table came from immunoSEQ multiplex PCR; TCRdb's copy has only in-frame clones and leaves some out. Among roughly 120,000 clones listed, about nine tenths were seen once. The sequenced material came from peripheral blood. The receptor source for this set is a human donor in a cohort sampled during active COVID-19. CDR3s include the opening cysteine and the closing phenylalanine or tryptophan.

J gene: TRBJ2-1
V gene: TRBV2
CDR3 protein: CASSGSGVGEQFF

J gene: TRBJ1-2
V gene: TRBV27
CDR3 protein: CATAEVGMDYGYTF

J gene: TRBJ2-3
V gene: TRBV3-1/TRBV3-2
CDR3 protein: CASSHLGRTSTDTQYF

J gene: TRBJ1-6
V gene: TRBV28
CDR3 protein: CASSFPAGDRLNSPLHF

J gene: TRBJ2-4
V gene: TRBV19
CDR3 protein: CASRLAGDIQYF

J gene: TRBJ2-2
V gene: TRBV5-1
CDR3 protein: CASTLRGIHTGELFF

J gene: TRBJ1-1
V gene: TRBV6-5
CDR3 protein: CASGRGQTEAFF

J gene: TRBJ1-5
V gene: TRBV19
CDR3 protein: CASSPPTGVSNQPQHF

J gene: TRBJ1-1
V gene: TRBV11-2
CDR3 protein: CASSQPGADRWNTEAFF

J gene: TRBJ1-4
V gene: TRBV28
CDR3 protein: CAGSTGGETNEKLFF

J gene: TRBJ2-7
V gene: TRBV5-1
CDR3 protein: CASSSPGQGYEQYF

J gene: TRBJ1-5
V gene: TRBV6-5
CDR3 protein: CASSRRGAHQPQHF

J gene: TRBJ2-7
V gene: TRBV5-1
CDR3 protein: CASSLDTYEQYF

J gene: TRBJ2-3
V gene: TRBV7-9
CDR3 protein: CASSYPLTDTDTQYF

J gene: TRBJ1-3
V gene: TRBV9
CDR3 protein: CASNVSPAGNTIYF

J gene: TRBJ2-1
V gene: TRBV24-1
CDR3 protein: CATSDMGGEQFF

J gene: TRBJ2-1
V gene: TRBV5-1
CDR3 protein: CASSLRTLRDNEQFF

J gene: TRBJ2-6
V gene: TRBV2
CDR3 protein: CASGPTGLSGANVLTF

J gene: TRBJ2-5
V gene: TRBV10-1
CDR3 protein: CASSDGGSQETQYF

J gene: TRBJ2-3
V gene: TRBV24-1
CDR3 protein: CATSSGVTDTQYF

J gene: TRBJ1-3
V gene: TRBV27
CDR3 protein: CASSSPGSGNTIYF

J gene: TRBJ1-1
V gene: TRBV19
CDR3 protein: CASSIVDSLNTEAFF

J gene: TRBJ2-2
V gene: TRBV19
CDR3 protein: CASKKGTANTGELFF

J gene: TRBJ2-1
V gene: TRBV11-3
CDR3 protein: CASSQQPTGVSYNEQFF

J gene: TRBJ1-2
V gene: TRBV10-2
CDR3 protein: CASSLQGDYGYTF

J gene: TRBJ2-2
V gene: TRBV18
CDR3 protein: CASSPRSGLDTGELFF

J gene: TRBJ1-6
V gene: TRBV6-6
CDR3 protein: CASSSEGLGNSPLHF

J gene: TRBJ2-3
V gene: TRBV6-5
CDR3 protein: CASRLAEGTDTQYF

J gene: TRBJ2-2
V gene: TRBV5-8
CDR3 protein: CASSTPGLAGSGELFF

J gene: TRBJ2-1
V gene: TRBV4-1
CDR3 protein: CASSQDPGTGGSPYNEQFF

J gene: TRBJ2-7
V gene: TRBV28
CDR3 protein: CASSLVGEGEQYF

J gene: TRBJ2-7
V gene: TRBV7-9
CDR3 protein: CASSLSPGLAENYEQYF

J gene: TRBJ2-5
V gene: TRBV5-1
CDR3 protein: CASSLGLAAETQYF

J gene: TRBJ2-7
V gene: TRBV19
CDR3 protein: CASSIWSGTGAYEQYF

J gene: TRBJ1-2
V gene: TRBV6-5
CDR3 protein: CASSFSPGGSNYGYTF

J gene: TRBJ1-1
V gene: TRBV18
CDR3 protein: CASSPDQGAEAFF

J gene: TRBJ1-1
V gene: TRBV1
CDR3 protein: CTSSLALGREKDTEAFF

J gene: TRBJ2-3
V gene: TRBV5-1
CDR3 protein: CASSSPPSTDTQYF

J gene: TRBJ2-3
V gene: TRBV5-1
CDR3 protein: CASSVSTDTQYF

J gene: TRBJ1-2
V gene: TRBV15
CDR3 protein: CATNVKNVGNGYTF

J gene: TRBJ2-7
V gene: TRBV6-2/TRBV6-3
CDR3 protein: CASSMVSTGGVEYF